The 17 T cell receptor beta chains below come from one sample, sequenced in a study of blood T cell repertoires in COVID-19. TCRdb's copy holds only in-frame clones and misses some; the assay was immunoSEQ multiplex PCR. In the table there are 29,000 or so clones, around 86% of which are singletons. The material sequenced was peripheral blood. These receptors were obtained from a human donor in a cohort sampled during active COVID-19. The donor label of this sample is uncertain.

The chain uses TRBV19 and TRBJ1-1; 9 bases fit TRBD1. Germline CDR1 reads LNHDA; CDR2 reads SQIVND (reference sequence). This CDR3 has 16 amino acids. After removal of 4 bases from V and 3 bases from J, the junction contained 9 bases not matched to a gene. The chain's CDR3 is CASSTGTGRKDTEAFF. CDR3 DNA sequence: TGTGCCAGTAGTACCGGGACAGGGAGGAAAGACACTGAAGCTTTCTTT. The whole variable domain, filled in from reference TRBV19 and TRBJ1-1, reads DGGITQSPKYLFRKEGQNVTLSCEQNLNHDAMYWYRQDPGQGLRLIYYSQIVNDFQKGDIAEGYSVSREKKESFPLTVTSAQKNPTAFYLCASSTGTGRKDTEAFFGQGTRLTVV.

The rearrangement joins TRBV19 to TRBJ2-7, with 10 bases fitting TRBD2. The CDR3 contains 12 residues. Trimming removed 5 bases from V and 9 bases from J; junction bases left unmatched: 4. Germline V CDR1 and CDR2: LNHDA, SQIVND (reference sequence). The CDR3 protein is CASSVLAGVQYF. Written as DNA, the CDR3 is TGTGCCAGTAGTGTCCTAGCGGGAGTGCAGTACTTC.

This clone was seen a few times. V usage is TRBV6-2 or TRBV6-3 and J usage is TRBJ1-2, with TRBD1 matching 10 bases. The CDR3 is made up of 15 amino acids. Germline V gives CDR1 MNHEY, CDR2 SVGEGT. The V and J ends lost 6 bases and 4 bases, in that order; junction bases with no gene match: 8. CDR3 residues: CASSATRTGGYGYTF. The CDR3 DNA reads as TGTGCCAGCAGCGCGACCAGGACAGGGGGCTATGGCTACACCTTC.

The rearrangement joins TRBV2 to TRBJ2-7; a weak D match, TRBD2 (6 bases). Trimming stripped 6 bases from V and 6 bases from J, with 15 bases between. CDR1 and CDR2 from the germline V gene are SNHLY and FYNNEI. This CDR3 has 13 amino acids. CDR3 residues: CASSLTGEGEQYF. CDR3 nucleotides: TGTGCCAGCAGCCTAACGGGAGAGGGCGAGCAGTACTTC. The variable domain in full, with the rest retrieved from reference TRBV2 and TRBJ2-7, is EPEVTQTPSHQVTQMGQEVILRCVPISNHLYFYWYRQILGQKVEFLVSFYNNEISEKSEIFDDQFSVERPDGSNFTLKIRSTKLEDSAMYFCASSLTGEGEQYFGPGTRLTVT.

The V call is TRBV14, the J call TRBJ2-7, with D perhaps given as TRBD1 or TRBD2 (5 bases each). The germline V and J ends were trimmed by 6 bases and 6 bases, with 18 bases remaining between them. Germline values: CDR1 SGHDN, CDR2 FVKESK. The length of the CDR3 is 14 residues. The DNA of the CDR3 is TGTGCCAGCAGTCAACTAGTTTCTGGGGCCGAGCAGTACTTC. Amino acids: CASSQLVSGAEQYF. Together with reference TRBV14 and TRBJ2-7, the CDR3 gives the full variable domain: EAGVTQFPSHSVIEKGQTVTLRCDPISGHDNLYWYRRVMGKEIKFLLHFVKESKQDESGMPNNRFLAERTGGTYSTLKVQPAELEDSGVYFCASSQLVSGAEQYFGPGTRLTVT.

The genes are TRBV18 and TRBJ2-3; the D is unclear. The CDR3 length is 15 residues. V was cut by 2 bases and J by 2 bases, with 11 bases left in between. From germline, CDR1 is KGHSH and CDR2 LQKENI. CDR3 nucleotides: TGTGCCAGCTCACCATTGCTAGTATCCACAGATACGCAGTATTTT. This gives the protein CASSPLLVSTDTQYF.

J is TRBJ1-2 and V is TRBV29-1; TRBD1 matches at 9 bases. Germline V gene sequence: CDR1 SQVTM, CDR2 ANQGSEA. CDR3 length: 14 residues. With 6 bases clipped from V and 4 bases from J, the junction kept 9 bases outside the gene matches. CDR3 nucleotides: TGCAGCGTCGAAATCGGGACAGGGAGCTATGGCTACACCTTC. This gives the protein CSVEIGTGSYGYTF. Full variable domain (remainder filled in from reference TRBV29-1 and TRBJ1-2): SAVISQKPSRDICQRGTSLTIQCQVDSQVTMMFWYRQQPGQSLTLIATANQGSEATYESGFVIDKFPISRPNLTFSTLTVSNMSPEDSSIYLCSVEIGTGSYGYTFGSGTRLTVV.

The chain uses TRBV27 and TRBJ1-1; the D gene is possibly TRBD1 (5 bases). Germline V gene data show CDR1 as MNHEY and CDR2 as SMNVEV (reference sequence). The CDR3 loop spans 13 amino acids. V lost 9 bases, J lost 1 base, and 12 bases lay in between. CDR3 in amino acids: CASRGEGNTEAFF. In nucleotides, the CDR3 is TGTGCCAGTCGGGGGGAGGGGAACACTGAAGCTTTCTTT.

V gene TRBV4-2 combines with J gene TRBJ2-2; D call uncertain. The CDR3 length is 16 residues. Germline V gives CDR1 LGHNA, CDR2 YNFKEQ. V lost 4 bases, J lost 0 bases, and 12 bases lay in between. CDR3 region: CASSPDGFANTGELFF. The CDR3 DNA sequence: TGTGCCAGCAGCCCCGACGGGTTCGCGAACACCGGGGAGCTGTTTTTT.

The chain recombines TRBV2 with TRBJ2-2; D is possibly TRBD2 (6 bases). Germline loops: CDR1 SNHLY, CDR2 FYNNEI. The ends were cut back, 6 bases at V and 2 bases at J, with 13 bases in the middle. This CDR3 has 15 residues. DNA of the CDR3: TGTGCCAGCAGACCCGGGACTGTTAACACCGGGGAGCTGTTTTTT. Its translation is CASRPGTVNTGELFF.

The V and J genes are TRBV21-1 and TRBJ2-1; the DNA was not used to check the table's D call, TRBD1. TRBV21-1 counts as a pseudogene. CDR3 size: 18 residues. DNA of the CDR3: TGTGCCAGCAGCAAAGTGGGCCTCGGGGACAGGGGGCTGAATGAGCAGTTCTTC. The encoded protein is CASSKVGLGDRGLNEQFF.

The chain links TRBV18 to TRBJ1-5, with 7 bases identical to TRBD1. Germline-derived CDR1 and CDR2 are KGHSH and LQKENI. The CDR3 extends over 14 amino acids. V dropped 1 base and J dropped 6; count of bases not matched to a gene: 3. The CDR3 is CASSPQGAAQPQHF. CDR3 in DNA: TGTGCCAGCTCACCACAGGGGGCCGCTCAGCCCCAGCATTTT.

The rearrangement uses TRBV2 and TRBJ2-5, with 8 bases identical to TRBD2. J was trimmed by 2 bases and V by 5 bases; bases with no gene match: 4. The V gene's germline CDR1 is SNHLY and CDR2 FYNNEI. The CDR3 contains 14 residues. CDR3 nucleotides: TGTGCCAGCAGTTTGACTAGCGCGCAAGAGACCCAGTACTTC. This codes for CASSLTSAQETQYF.

CDR3 amino acids: CASSFSGQSTDTQYF. The CDR3 nucleotides read TGCGCCAGCAGCTTCTCGGGACAGAGCACAGATACGCAGTATTTT. The genes are TRBV5-1 and TRBJ2-3; 7 positions agree with TRBD1. The CDR3 sequence is 15 residues long. Germline V gene lookup returns CDR1 SGHRS and CDR2 YFSETQ. With V trimmed by 2 bases and J by 0 bases, 3 bases remained unmatched.

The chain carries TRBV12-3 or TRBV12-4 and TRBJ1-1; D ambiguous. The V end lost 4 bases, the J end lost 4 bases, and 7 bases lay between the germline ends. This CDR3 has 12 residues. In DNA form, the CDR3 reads TGTGCCAGCAGTTCATCAGGCACTGAAGCTTTCTTT. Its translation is CASSSSGTEAFF.

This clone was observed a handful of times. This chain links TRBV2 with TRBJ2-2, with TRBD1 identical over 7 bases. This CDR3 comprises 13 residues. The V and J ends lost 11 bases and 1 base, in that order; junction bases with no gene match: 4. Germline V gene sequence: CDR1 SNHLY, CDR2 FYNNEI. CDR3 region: CAGQELNTGELFF. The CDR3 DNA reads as TGTGCCGGACAGGAGCTGAACACCGGGGAGCTGTTTTTT.

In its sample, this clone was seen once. The CDR3 bases are TGTGCCAGCAAAAAGGAGAATAGCAATCAGCCCCAGCATTTT. This gives the protein CASKKENSNQPQHF. This chain links TRBV2 with TRBJ1-5; unclear D gene. V gave up 7 bases and J gave up 0 bases, with 10 bases separating them. This CDR3 has 14 amino acids. Germline V gives CDR1 SNHLY, CDR2 FYNNEI.